This entry is about one T cell receptor (beta chain). This record belongs to a study of blood T cell repertoires in COVID-19. Study details: The origin of the acute and convalescent COVID-19 samples was the United States, Italy and Spain.

The CDR3 runs 16 residues. The ends were cut back, 2 bases at V and 5 bases at J, with 18 bases in the middle. Germline CDR1 is MGHDK and CDR2 is SYGVNS. Method: immunoSEQ multiplex PCR; TCRdb's copy keeps in-frame clones and lacks some. The table records about 100,000 clones, 80% to 90% of them present only once. The chain couples TRBV25-1 to TRBJ2-5; a weak D match, TRBD1 (6 bases). The TCR comes from a man of 80 years or more with acute or convalescent COVID-19. The sequenced material came from peripheral blood. The CDR3 is CASSERRAGADETQYF. In nucleotides, the CDR3 is TGTGCCAGCAGTGAACGGCGAGCAGGGGCTGACGAGACCCAGTACTTC. The full variable domain, with the rest looked up from reference TRBV25-1 and TRBJ2-5, is EADIYQTPRYLVIGTGKKITLECSQTMGHDKMYWYQQDPGMELHLIHYSYGVNSTEKGDLSSESTVSRIRTEHFPLTLESARPSHTSQYLCASSERRAGADETQYFGPGTRLLVL.